The clone carrying this TCR beta chain was detected a few times. The antigen is not known. The CDR3 has 12 residues. V was shortened by 5 bases and J by 14 bases, with 18 bases between the two germline ends. This sample was included in a study of T-cell reconstitution after alpha-beta-depleted transplantation in children. Study-wide results and limits: Several hundred expanded graft clones reportedly gave rise to the alpha-beta T cells present about two months after transplant.

The TCRbeta library was prepared with unique molecular identifiers. TCRdb re-analysed the PCR reads in MiXCR, keeping a single row per CDR3 protein. The sample has around 700,000 distinct CDR3 sequences, about an eighth seen once. The genes are TRBV12-3 or TRBV12-4 and TRBJ1-2, with a tentative D call TRBD1 (5 bases). The receptor was isolated from a girl aged 2-15 years with congenital amegakaryocytic thrombocytopenia, due to receive a stem cell transplant. The specimen was PBMCs, collected before TCRalphabeta/CD19-depleted stem cell transplant. CDR3 amino acids: CASSTQTDFLTF. The CDR3 DNA is TGTGCCAGCAGTACCCAGACAGACTTTTTGACCTTC.